The 9 T cell receptor beta chains below come from one sample, sequenced in a study of blood T cell repertoires in COVID-19. Sequencing used immunoSEQ multiplex PCR; TCRdb keeps in-frame clones, though not all of them. The data contain 70,000 to 100,000 clones, 88% of them seen just once; the ten biggest clones take up 2.9%. Sequenced sample: peripheral blood. Receptors originate from an elderly woman with acute or convalescent COVID-19.

V and J are TRBV6-1 and TRBJ1-3; 8 bases map to TRBD1. The junction had 7 bases not matched to a gene; V was cut back by 2 bases and J by 1 base. CDR1 MNHNS and CDR2 SASEGT come from the germline V gene. The CDR3 has 17 residues. The CDR3 protein is CASSEMTGASSGNTIYF. The CDR3 DNA reads as TGTGCCAGCAGTGAAATGACAGGGGCTTCTTCTGGAAACACCATATATTTT.

The chain employs TRBV14 and TRBJ1-6; the match to TRBD1 covers 7 bases. V shed 4 bases and J 2 bases; nucleotides not matched to a gene: 14. This CDR3 region has 19 residues. The V gene's germline CDR1 is SGHDN and CDR2 FVKESK. CDR3 amino acids: CASSLEDRTGATYNSPLHF. CDR3 DNA sequence: TGTGCCAGCAGCCTGGAGGACAGGACAGGCGCCACCTATAATTCACCCCTCCACTTT.

The chain employs TRBV2 and TRBJ2-7; a weak D match, TRBD1 (5 bases). V lost 6 bases, J lost 0 bases, and 15 bases lay in between. The germline CDR1 and CDR2 sequences are SNHLY and FYNNEI. CDR3 size: 15 residues. This CDR3 is CASRDSVTSSYEQYF. CDR3 nucleotides: TGTGCCAGCAGAGACAGCGTAACCAGCTCCTACGAGCAGTACTTC.

The chain couples TRBV7-9 to TRBJ1-3, with TRBD1 matching over 11 bases. Trimming removed 7 bases from V and 6 bases from J; junction bases left unmatched: 5. The CDR3 is made up of 14 amino acids. From germline, CDR1 is SEHNR and CDR2 FQNEAQ (reference sequence). CDR3 loop: CASTWDRGLNTIYF. DNA of the CDR3: TGTGCCAGCACCTGGGACAGGGGGTTAAACACCATATATTTT. Supplemented by reference TRBV7-9 and TRBJ1-3, the full variable domain reads DTGVSQNPRHKITKRGQNVTFRCDPISEHNRLYWYRQTLGQGPEFLTYFQNEAQLEKSRLLSDRFSAERPKGSFSTLEIQRTEQGDSAMYLCASTWDRGLNTIYFGEGSWLTVV.

V is TRBV27 and J is TRBJ2-6; 7 bases agree with TRBD1. CDR3 length: 18 amino acids. CDR1 is MNHEY, CDR2 SMNVEV, per germline (reference sequence). The V gene end was trimmed by 6 bases and the J gene end by 0 bases; junction bases not matched to a gene: 11. CDR3 sequence (DNA): TGTGCCAGCAGCTCCTCCCCGGGACAGAGCTCTGGGGCCAACGTCCTGACTTTC. This codes for CASSSSPGQSSGANVLTF. The full variable domain, in which reference TRBV27 and TRBJ2-6 provide the parts outside the CDR3, is EAQVTQNPRYLITVTGKKLTVTCSQNMNHEYMSWYRQDPGLGLRQIYYSMNVEVTDKGDVPEGYKVSRKEKRNFPLILESPSPNQTSLYFCASSSSPGQSSGANVLTFGAGSRLTVL.

The CDR3 DNA follows: TGTGCCAGCAGCTTAGGAGGGTACAGCTCCTACAATGAGCAGTTCTTC. Encoded protein: CASSLGGYSSYNEQFF. The chain is built from TRBV7-3 and TRBJ2-1, with D possibly being TRBD2 (6 bases). Trimming cost V 2 bases and J 0 bases, with 11 bases left between them. This CDR3 region has 16 residues. CDR1 SGHTA and CDR2 FQGTGA come from the germline V gene.

This chain joins TRBV29-1 and TRBJ2-7, with 9 bases matching TRBD1. This CDR3 contains 14 residues. Trimming cost V 5 bases and J 2 bases; bases outside gene matches: 7. The germline gives CDR1 SQVTM, CDR2 ANQGSEA. The CDR3, as DNA: TGCAGCGTTAGGTGGGACAGGGCTCCCTACGAGCAGTACTTC. Translated: CSVRWDRAPYEQYF.

This clone was counted once. This chain links TRBV7-9 with TRBJ2-3, with TRBD1 identical over 9 bases. Trimming at V came to 5 bases and at J to 2 bases, leaving 5 bases not matched to a gene. Germline CDR1 is SEHNR and CDR2 is FQNEAQ (reference sequence). The CDR3 contains 15 residues. This chain's CDR3 is CASSTGQGPTDTQYF. CDR3 sequence (DNA): TGTGCCAGCAGCACAGGACAGGGGCCCACAGATACGCAGTATTTT.

This clone was seen a few times. The CDR3 reads CASSVGTDDWELFF. The CDR3 DNA reads as TGTGCCAGCAGCGTCGGGACAGATGACTGGGAGCTGTTTTTT. The chain combines TRBV9 with TRBJ2-2; 7 bases are shared with TRBD1. Looked up from germline, CDR1 is SGDLS and CDR2 is YYNGEE. The trim removed 2 bases at V and 9 bases at J, leaving 7 bases unmatched. CDR3 size: 14 residues.